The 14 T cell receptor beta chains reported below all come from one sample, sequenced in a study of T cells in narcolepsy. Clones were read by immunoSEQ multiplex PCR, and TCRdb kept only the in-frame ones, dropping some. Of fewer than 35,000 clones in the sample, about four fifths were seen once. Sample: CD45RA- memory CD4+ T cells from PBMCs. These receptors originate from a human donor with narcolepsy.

CDR3 in DNA: TGTGCCAGTCACGACAGACCGCTGGGCTACACCTTC. Translated, it gives CASHDRPLGYTF. V gene TRBV19 combines with J gene TRBJ1-2, with D perhaps TRBD1 (5 bases). Germline V gene sequence: CDR1 LNHDA, CDR2 SQIVND (reference sequence). This CDR3 region has 12 residues. The V end was cut by 8 bases, the J end by 8 bases, with 15 bases between. The variable domain in full, completed from reference TRBV19 and TRBJ1-2, reads DGGITQSPKYLFRKEGQNVTLSCEQNLNHDAMYWYRQDPGQGLRLIYYSQIVNDFQKGDIAEGYSVSREKKESFPLTVTSAQKNPTAFYLCASHDRPLGYTFGSGTRLTVV.

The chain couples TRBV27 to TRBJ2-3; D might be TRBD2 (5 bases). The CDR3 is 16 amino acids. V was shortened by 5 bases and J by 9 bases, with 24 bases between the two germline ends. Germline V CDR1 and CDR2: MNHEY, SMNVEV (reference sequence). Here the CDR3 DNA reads TGTGCCAGCAGTACATCTGTGCGGACTCCATCCTGGACGCAGTATTTT. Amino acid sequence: CASSTSVRTPSWTQYF.

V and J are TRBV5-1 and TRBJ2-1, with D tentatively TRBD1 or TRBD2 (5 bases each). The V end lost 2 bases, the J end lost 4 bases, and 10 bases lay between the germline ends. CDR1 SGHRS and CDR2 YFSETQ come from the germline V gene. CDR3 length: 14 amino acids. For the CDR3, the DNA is TGCGCCAGCAGCTTTTCGGGGCCGTACAATGAGCAGTTCTTC. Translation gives CASSFSGPYNEQFF.

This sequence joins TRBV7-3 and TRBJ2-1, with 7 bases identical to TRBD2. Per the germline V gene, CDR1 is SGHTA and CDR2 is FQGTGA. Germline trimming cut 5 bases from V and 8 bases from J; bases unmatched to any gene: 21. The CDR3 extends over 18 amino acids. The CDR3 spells CASSPERGPTWGVDEQFF. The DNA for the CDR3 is TGTGCCAGCAGCCCGGAGCGGGGCCCCACCTGGGGGGTGGATGAGCAGTTCTTC.

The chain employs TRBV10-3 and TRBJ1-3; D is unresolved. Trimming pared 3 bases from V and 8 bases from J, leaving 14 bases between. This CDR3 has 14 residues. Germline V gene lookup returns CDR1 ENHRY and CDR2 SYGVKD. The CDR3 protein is CAISEGQAGDTIYF. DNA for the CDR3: TGTGCCATCAGTGAAGGGCAGGCTGGGGACACCATATATTTT.

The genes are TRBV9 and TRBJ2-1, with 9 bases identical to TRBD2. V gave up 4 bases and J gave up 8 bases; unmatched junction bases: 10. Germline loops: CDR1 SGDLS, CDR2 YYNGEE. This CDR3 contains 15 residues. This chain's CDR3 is CASSLSGGHTYEQFF. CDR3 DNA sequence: TGTGCCAGCAGCCTTAGCGGGGGTCACACTTATGAGCAGTTCTTC.

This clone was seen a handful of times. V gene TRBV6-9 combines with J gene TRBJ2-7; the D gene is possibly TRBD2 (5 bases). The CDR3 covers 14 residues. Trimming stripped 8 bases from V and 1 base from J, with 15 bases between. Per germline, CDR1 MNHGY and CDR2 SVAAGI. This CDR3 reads CASAAGSLSYEQYV. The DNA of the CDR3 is TGTGCCAGCGCCGCGGGCTCTCTGTCCTACGAGCAGTACGTC.

The CDR3 DNA is TGTGCCAGCAGTAACTTTGCGCCGGTGCATCAGCCCCAGCATTTT. This gives the protein CASSNFAPVHQPQHF. V usage is TRBV27 and J usage is TRBJ1-5; no clear D. There are 15 residues in the CDR3. The germline V gene has CDR1 MNHEY and CDR2 SMNVEV (reference sequence). Trimming shortened V by 5 bases and J by 5 bases, and 16 bases separated the two germline ends.

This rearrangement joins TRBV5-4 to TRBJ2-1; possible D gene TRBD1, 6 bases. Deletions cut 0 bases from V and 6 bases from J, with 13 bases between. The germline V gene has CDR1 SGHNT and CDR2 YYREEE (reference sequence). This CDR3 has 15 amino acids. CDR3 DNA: TGTGCCAGCAGCTTGGGGGGGACATGGGGCAATGAGCAGTTCTTC. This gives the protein CASSLGGTWGNEQFF.

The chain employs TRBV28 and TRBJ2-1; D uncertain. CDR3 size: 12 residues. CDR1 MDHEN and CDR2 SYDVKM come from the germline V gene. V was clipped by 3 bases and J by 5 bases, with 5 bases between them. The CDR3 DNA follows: TGTGCCAGCAGTTTTGAGGACAATGAGCAGTTCTTC. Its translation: CASSFEDNEQFF. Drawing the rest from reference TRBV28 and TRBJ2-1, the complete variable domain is DVKVTQSSRYLVKRTGEKVFLECVQDMDHENMFWYRQDPGLGLRLIYFSYDVKMKEKGDIPEGYSVSREKKERFSLILESASTNQTSMYLCASSFEDNEQFFGPGTRLTVL.

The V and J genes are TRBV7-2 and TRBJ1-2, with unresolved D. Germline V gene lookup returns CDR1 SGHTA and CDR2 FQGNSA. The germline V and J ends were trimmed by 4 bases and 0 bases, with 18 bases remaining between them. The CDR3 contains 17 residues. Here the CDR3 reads CASSSYNPTGTNYGYTF. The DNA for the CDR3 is TGTGCCAGCAGCTCTTATAATCCCACGGGGACTAACTATGGCTACACCTTC.

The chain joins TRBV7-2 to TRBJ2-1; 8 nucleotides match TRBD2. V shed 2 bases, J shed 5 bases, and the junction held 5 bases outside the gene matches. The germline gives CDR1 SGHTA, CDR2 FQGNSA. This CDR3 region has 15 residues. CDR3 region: CASSLIRGGNNEQFF. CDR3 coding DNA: TGTGCCAGCAGCTTAATTCGGGGGGGCAACAATGAGCAGTTCTTC.

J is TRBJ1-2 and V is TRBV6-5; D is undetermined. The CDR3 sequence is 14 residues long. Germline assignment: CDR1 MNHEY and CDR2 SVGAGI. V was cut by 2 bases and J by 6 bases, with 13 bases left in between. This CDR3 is CASSYEGLTDGYTF. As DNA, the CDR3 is TGTGCCAGCAGTTACGAAGGTTTAACAGATGGCTACACCTTC.

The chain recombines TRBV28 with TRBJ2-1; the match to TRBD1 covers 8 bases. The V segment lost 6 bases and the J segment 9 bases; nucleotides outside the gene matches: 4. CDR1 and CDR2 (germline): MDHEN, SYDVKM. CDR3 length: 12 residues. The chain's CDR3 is CASRGQVGEQFF. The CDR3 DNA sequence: TGTGCCAGCAGGGGACAGGTGGGTGAGCAGTTCTTC. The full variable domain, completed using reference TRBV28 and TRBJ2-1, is DVKVTQSSRYLVKRTGEKVFLECVQDMDHENMFWYRQDPGLGLRLIYFSYDVKMKEKGDIPEGYSVSREKKERFSLILESASTNQTSMYLCASRGQVGEQFFGPGTRLTVL.